This T cell receptor beta chain stems from a study of regulatory T cells in long-lasting Graves disease. In its sample, this clonotype was seen many times. Its antigen is undetermined. Sample time point: newly diagnosed GD, antithyroid drugs for less than 3 months. The TCR library was made from RNA extracted from PBMCs. With iRepertoire HTBI primers and Arm-PCR of CDR3 regions, TCR beta libraries were built. One entry per CDR3 protein, called by TCRdb with MiXCR from the multiplex PCR reads. Of roughly 400,000 distinct CDR3 sequences detected, 15% appear once; the ten largest clones hold 7.8%. Study findings and constraints: Thyroid tissue went unstudied; only peripheral blood was examined. TCR diversity was lower in persistent Graves' patients than in newly diagnosed ones.

The data also belong to a second study, concerning T cells in Graves' hyperthyroidism and ophthalmopathy. That work contributes: If no ophthalmopathy progression occurred within 18 months, Graves' hyperthyroidism was stable. The HTBI primer set drove a first-round RT-PCR of the TCR CDR3.

The sequenced sample was peripheral blood mononuclear cells (PBMCs), obtained at new diagnosis, from a patient treated with antithyroid drugs. This clonotype was obtained from a woman in her forties with Graves disease.

CDR3 region: CASSQNPGQGYGYTF. The CDR3 DNA follows: TGTGCCAGCAGCCAGAATCCGGGACAGGGATATGGCTACACCTTC. J is TRBJ1-2 and V is TRBV28; 9 bases agree with TRBD1. CDR1 and CDR2 from the germline V gene are MDHEN and SYDVKM. V gave up 6 bases and J gave up 5 bases; unmatched junction bases: 10. The CDR3 is 15 residues long.